This entry is about one T cell receptor (beta chain). The target antigen is unknown. Produced via immunoSEQ multiplex PCR; TCRdb's table is partial and in-frame only. The sample records some 1,100,000 clones, 70% to 80% being singletons. The sample comes from a study of shared clonotypes between healthy human individuals. Findings of the study overall: Naive CD4 clonotypes were shared across a handful of donors at about 5.2%.

Germline assignment: CDR1 MNHEY and CDR2 SMNVEV (reference sequence). The CDR3 loop spans 16 amino acids. Deletions cut 6 bases from V and 4 bases from J, with 18 bases between. The rearrangement links TRBV27 to TRBJ2-2, with D perhaps matching TRBD2 (5 bases). The sequenced sample consisted of memory CD4+ T cells from PBMCs. Documented subset: CD45RA-negative fraction. The sequence derives from a man between 18 and 29 years old in good health. Some clones in this sample may be carry-over from other donors' samples. CDR3 residues: CASRLGSRTGTGELFF. The CDR3 DNA follows: TGTGCCAGCAGACTAGGATCGCGGACTGGCACCGGGGAGCTGTTTTTT.